The 19 T cell receptor beta chains listed next were all sequenced from one sample in a study of blood T cell repertoires in COVID-19. TCRdb keeps only in-frame clones here, not all; method: immunoSEQ multiplex PCR. The sample includes a few hundred thousand clones, around 85% seen only once; the top ten take 2.2%. Sequenced: PBMCs or T cells enriched from blood (not recorded which). Receptor source: a man aged 25 to 40 who had recovered from COVID-19.

The V call is TRBV10-3, the J call TRBJ1-2, with TRBD1 as a possible D gene (5 bases). The length of the CDR3 is 12 residues. The germline CDR1 and CDR2 sequences are ENHRY and SYGVKD. V was clipped by 2 bases and J by 6 bases, with 7 bases between them. The CDR3 nucleotides read TGTGCCATCAGTGAGCCGGGGGATGGCTACACCTTC. Amino acids: CAISEPGDGYTF.

V usage is TRBV25-1 and J usage is TRBJ1-6, with D perhaps TRBD1 (6 bases). In germline, CDR1 is MGHDK, CDR2 SYGVNS. The CDR3 is 17 amino acids. V was shortened by 6 bases and J by 0 bases, with 15 bases between the two germline ends. The CDR3 DNA follows: TGTGCCAGCAGCAGCAGGGGAACAGGCTCCTATAATTCACCCCTCCACTTT. This gives the protein CASSSRGTGSYNSPLHF.

The chain recombines TRBV5-4 with TRBJ2-7; TRBD1 aligns across 8 bases. Trimming took 4 bases from V and 3 from J; bases not matched to a gene: 9. The CDR3 totals 15 residues. Per the germline V gene, CDR1 is SGHNT and CDR2 is YYREEE (reference sequence). The CDR3 sequence is CASSLTGAERYEQYF. The CDR3 nucleotides read TGTGCCAGCAGCCTGACAGGGGCCGAACGCTACGAGCAGTACTTC.

The chain recombines TRBV18 with TRBJ2-2; D uncertain. The CDR3 runs to 13 residues. Trimming removed 3 bases at V and 7 bases at J, with 9 bases between. Germline V gives CDR1 KGHSH, CDR2 LQKENI. CDR3 amino acids: CASSPALYGELFF. CDR3 sequence (DNA): TGTGCCAGCTCACCCGCACTGTACGGGGAGCTGTTTTTT.

The table lists this clone with a count of one. This chain connects TRBV30 to TRBJ2-7; TRBD1 matches at 12 bases. Germline assignment: CDR1 GTSNPN and CDR2 SVGIG (reference sequence). CDR3 size: 17 residues. V was pared by 3 bases and J by 1 base, with 10 bases of the junction left unmatched. The CDR3, as DNA: TGTGCCTGGAGCCCCATTATGGGACAGGGGGCTTCCTACGAGCAGTACTTC. Translated: CAWSPIMGQGASYEQYF. Variable domain in full (rest from reference TRBV30 and TRBJ2-7): SQTIHQWPATLVQPVGSPLSLECTVEGTSNPNLYWYRQAAGRGLQLLFYSVGIGQISSEVPQNLSASRPQDRQFILSSKKLLLSDSGFYLCAWSPIMGQGASYEQYFGPGTRLTVT.

The genes are TRBV7-2 and TRBJ2-5; 12 bases are a match to TRBD2. Germline V gene lookup returns CDR1 SGHTA and CDR2 FQGNSA. The CDR3 length is 18 residues. V trimming: 2 bases; J trimming: 5 bases; junction bases outside the gene matches: 12. The CDR3 DNA follows: TGTGCCAGCAGCTTACTCCCCGGGCTAGCGGGGGGGCGGGAGACCCAGTACTTC. Translated, it gives CASSLLPGLAGGRETQYF.

This chain joins TRBV11-1 and TRBJ2-5; TRBD2 might be the D (5 bases). Germline V gives CDR1 SGHAT, CDR2 FQDESV (reference sequence). With 5 bases removed from V and 1 base from J, the gap between germline ends came to 11 bases. This CDR3 is built from 14 residues. The CDR3 region has the DNA TGTGCCAGCAGCCTCGTGCGGGTCCAAGAGACCCAGTACTTC. Translated: CASSLVRVQETQYF.

The V call is TRBV18, the J call TRBJ1-1; 7 bases are a match to TRBD1. Germline CDR1 and CDR2: KGHSH and LQKENI. With V trimmed by 4 bases and J by 2 bases, 7 bases remained unmatched. The CDR3 is 15 residues long. The CDR3 here is CASSRQGDKNTEAFF. In nucleotides, the CDR3 is TGTGCCAGCTCACGTCAGGGGGACAAAAACACTGAAGCTTTCTTT.

This clone was picked up one time. The gene calls are TRBV5-1 and TRBJ1-4; 9 nucleotides agree with TRBD1. Germline lookup yields CDR1 SGHRS and CDR2 YFSETQ. The CDR3 totals 15 residues. Trimming cost V 3 bases and J 4 bases; bases outside gene matches: 4. The CDR3 region has the DNA TGCGCCAGCAGCTCAAGACAGGGGGGTAATGAAAAACTGTTTTTT. Protein sequence: CASSSRQGGNEKLFF. Full variable domain (remainder filled in from reference TRBV5-1 and TRBJ1-4): KAGVTQTPRYLIKTRGQQVTLSCSPISGHRSVSWYQQTPGQGLQFLFEYFSETQRNKGNFPGRFSGRQFSNSRSEMNVSTLELGDSALYLCASSSRQGGNEKLFFGSGTQLSVL.

This clone occurred a few times. The chain carries TRBV15 and TRBJ2-3; perhaps TRBD1 as D (5 bases). Germline CDR1 LNHNV, CDR2 YYDKDF (reference sequence). The CDR3 is made up of 18 amino acids. Trimming removed 0 bases at V and 4 bases at J, with 20 bases between. CDR3 residues: CATSRDGAGLGWADTQYF. In DNA form, the CDR3 reads TGTGCCACCAGCAGAGATGGGGCAGGGCTGGGGTGGGCAGATACGCAGTATTTT.

The genes are TRBV21-1 and TRBJ1-5. TRBV21-1 is a known pseudogene. The CDR3 is made up of 15 amino acids. CDR3 nucleotides: TGTGCCAGCAGCGGGAGACGGTTTAGCAATCAGCCCCAGCATTTT. Translating gives CASSGRRFSNQPQHF.

In this sample, this clone turned up once. The chain is built from TRBV27 and TRBJ1-1; the D is unclear. The germline gives CDR1 MNHEY, CDR2 SMNVEV (reference sequence). This CDR3 has 13 amino acids. V lost 5 bases, J lost 4 bases, and 11 bases lay in between. The CDR3 region has the DNA TGTGCCAGCAGTCCCCGTCGGGGCACTGAAGCTTTCTTT. It is translated as CASSPRRGTEAFF.

This sequence joins TRBV14 and TRBJ2-1, with TRBD2 identical over 15 bases. CDR3 length: 18 amino acids. In germline, CDR1 is SGHDN, CDR2 FVKESK. Losses at the gene ends were 4 bases for V and 8 bases for J; bases not matched to a gene: 12. CDR3 in DNA: TGTGCCAGCAGCCCCAGAGTTCGGACTAGCGGGGGGGCCCATGAGCAGTTCTTC. This codes for CASSPRVRTSGGAHEQFF.

This sequence joins TRBV6-1 and TRBJ1-1; maybe TRBD1 (6 bases). V was pared by 4 bases and J by 3 bases, with 27 bases between. The CDR3 has 19 amino acids. Germline V CDR1 and CDR2: MNHNS, SASEGT. CDR3 sequence (DNA): TGTGCCAGCAGTGTATCCCCCTGGGACACGGTATTCCAGCACACTGAAGCTTTCTTT. It encodes CASSVSPWDTVFQHTEAFF.

This chain uses TRBV5-6 with TRBJ1-2; TRBD1 might be the D (6 bases). The CDR3 is 12 residues long. Trimming took 4 bases from V and 5 from J, leaving 9 bases between them. Germline assignment: CDR1 SGHDT and CDR2 YYEEEE. CDR3 residues: CASSDRKYGYTF. CDR3 DNA sequence: TGTGCCAGCAGCGACAGGAAGTATGGCTACACCTTC.

The chain combines TRBV2 with TRBJ2-7; 7 nucleotides align to TRBD1. The germline CDR1 and CDR2 sequences are SNHLY and FYNNEI. Trimming at V came to 7 bases and at J to 9 bases, leaving 12 bases not matched to a gene. The CDR3 extends over 13 amino acids. The DNA of the CDR3 is TGTGCCAGCAAGGGGGACAGCTTTTCCGTGCAGTACTTC. It specifies CASKGDSFSVQYF.

This rearrangement joins TRBV3-1 (or the pseudogene TRBV3-2) to TRBJ1-5; D is perhaps TRBD1 (5 bases). V dropped 1 base and J dropped 6 bases, with 10 bases sitting between them. The germline V gene has CDR1 LGHDT and CDR2 YNNKEL (reference sequence). The CDR3 spans 14 residues. CDR3 region: CASSQGAGSQPQHF. CDR3 sequence (DNA): TGTGCCAGCAGCCAAGGGGCAGGGTCTCAGCCCCAGCATTTT.

J is TRBJ1-6 and V is TRBV25-1; the D is unclear. Germline CDR1 reads MGHDK; CDR2 reads SYGVNS. V was trimmed by 2 bases and J by 8 bases, leaving 13 bases between them. The CDR3 contains 15 residues. CDR3: CASSERGIIYSPLHF. The CDR3 nucleotides are TGTGCCAGCAGTGAACGAGGGATCATATATTCACCCCTCCACTTT.

The sample holds one count of this clone. The chain uses TRBV19 and TRBJ1-2; the D is unclear. This CDR3 has 17 residues. Germline V gene data show CDR1 as LNHDA and CDR2 as SQIVND (reference sequence). V was pared by 4 bases and J by 1 base, with 19 bases between. CDR3 amino acids: CASSTDAGTVGNYGYTF. The CDR3 DNA reads TGTGCCAGTAGTACCGACGCGGGAACCGTTGGTAACTATGGCTACACCTTC.